These 8 T cell receptor beta chains were sequenced from one sample in a study of cytomegalovirus exposure and HLA in healthy donors. Sequencing was performed with immunoSEQ multiplex PCR; in TCRdb, only in-frame clones are kept and a portion is missing. The sample lists under 200,000 clones, around 80% occurring once. Sequencing used PBMCs. Source of these receptors: a woman aged 25 to 39 in good health and CMV-seronegative.

The chain carries TRBV5-1 and TRBJ2-7; 8 positions agree with TRBD1. The V and J ends lost 3 bases and 7 bases, in that order; junction bases with no gene match: 0. Germline CDR1 SGHRS, CDR2 YFSETQ. CDR3 size: 11 residues. This CDR3 reads CASSWDREQYF. DNA for the CDR3: TGCGCCAGCAGCTGGGACAGGGAGCAGTACTTC.

This clone was counted between two and nine times. Other DNA sequences within the sample encode an identical CDR3. The J gene is TRBJ1-5, the V gene TRBV15; D remains unclear. V was clipped by 3 bases and J by 5 bases, with 5 bases between them. The CDR3 is 12 residues long. CDR1 and CDR2 from the germline V gene are LNHNV and YYDKDF (reference sequence). This chain's CDR3 is CATSRADQPQHF. The CDR3 DNA reads TGTGCCACCAGCAGGGCGGATCAGCCCCAGCATTTT.

V gene TRBV12-5 combines with J gene TRBJ1-2; no clear D gene. From germline, CDR1 is LGHNT and CDR2 FRNRAP. V was trimmed by 3 bases and J by 8 bases, leaving 13 bases between them. This CDR3 is built from 13 residues. CDR3 DNA: TGTGCTAGTGGTTTATTTTCGGGCGGGGGCTACACCTTC. Protein sequence: CASGLFSGGGYTF.

The chain recombines TRBV30 with TRBJ1-2; no reliable D call. V was clipped by 2 bases and J by 1 base, with 8 bases between them. Germline V gene data show CDR1 as GTSNPN and CDR2 as SVGIG (reference sequence). The CDR3 loop spans 13 amino acids. CDR3 amino acids: CAWSPQNNYGYTF. The CDR3 DNA sequence: TGTGCCTGGAGTCCACAGAATAACTATGGCTACACCTTC.

The chain links TRBV5-1 to TRBJ1-4, with D hard to call. The CDR3 has 15 residues. V shed 2 bases and J shed 0 bases, with 8 bases lying between them. Looked up from germline, CDR1 is SGHRS and CDR2 is YFSETQ. CDR3 sequence: CASSFLEATNEKLFF. CDR3 nucleotides: TGCGCCAGCAGCTTCCTAGAGGCAACTAATGAAAAACTGTTTTTT. Supplemented by reference TRBV5-1 and TRBJ1-4, the full variable domain reads KAGVTQTPRYLIKTRGQQVTLSCSPISGHRSVSWYQQTPGQGLQFLFEYFSETQRNKGNFPGRFSGRQFSNSRSEMNVSTLELGDSALYLCASSFLEATNEKLFFGSGTQLSVL.

The sample holds a few counts of this clone. The genes are TRBV6-7 and TRBJ2-3; a possible D gene is TRBD2 (6 bases). TRBV6-7 is given ORF status, its function remaining uncertain. This CDR3 is 18 amino acids long. V lost 9 bases, J lost 1 base, and 26 bases lay in between. CDR3 residues: CARRNETLLGEGTDTQYF. The CDR3 nucleotides are TGTGCCAGGAGAAATGAAACTTTGCTAGGGGAGGGCACAGATACGCAGTATTTT.

This sequence joins TRBV9 and TRBJ1-6; weak D call: TRBD1 (6 bases). The CDR3 has 15 amino acids. The germline CDR1 and CDR2 sequences are SGDLS and YYNGEE. The V end lost 4 bases, the J end lost 9 bases, and 17 bases lay between the germline ends. In DNA form, the CDR3 reads TGTGCCAGCAGCCCCAGGGACACAATTCTTTCACCCCTCCACTTT. This encodes CASSPRDTILSPLHF.

The J gene is TRBJ2-5, the V gene TRBV10-3; 7 nucleotides line up with TRBD2. J gave up 3 bases and V 9 bases, and 10 bases lay outside the gene matches. In germline, CDR1 is ENHRY, CDR2 SYGVKD. The CDR3 has 14 residues. In DNA, the CDR3 is TGTGCCATGCAAGTTATCCTAGCGGAAGAGACCCAGTACTTC. Residues: CAMQVILAEETQYF.